These 26 T cell receptor beta chains were sequenced from one sample in a study of OX40 agonist ivuxolimab in advanced cancers. The data were produced by immunoSEQ multiplex PCR, yet TCRdb's version contains in-frame clones alone and is incomplete. The sample has about 100,000 clones; approximately 94% are singletons. The sample consisted of CD4+ or CD8+ T cells sorted from blood, taken in a trial of the OX40 agonist ivuxolimab. The receptors shown here come from an adult with an advanced solid tumor such as melanoma, head and neck, liver or kidney cancer.

This chain links TRBV18 with TRBJ1-6, with 7 bases identical to TRBD1. Germline V gene sequence: CDR1 KGHSH, CDR2 LQKENI. The length of the CDR3 is 13 residues. With V trimmed by 1 base and J by 15 bases, 6 bases remained unmatched. Here the CDR3 reads CASSPRIQGRLHF. The DNA for the CDR3 is TGTGCCAGCTCACCACGGATACAGGGGCGCCTCCACTTT. Using reference TRBV18 and TRBJ1-6 for the parts outside the CDR3, the full variable domain is NAGVMQNPRHLVRRRGQEARLRCSPMKGHSHVYWYRQLPEEGLKFMVYLQKENIIDESGMPKERFSAEFPKEGPSILRIQQVVRGDSAAYFCASSPRIQGRLHFGNGTRLTVT.

The chain links TRBV30 to TRBJ1-2; D is possibly TRBD1 (5 bases). The CDR3 runs to 13 residues. V shed 6 bases and J shed 8 bases, with 19 bases lying between them. Germline lookup yields CDR1 GTSNPN and CDR2 SVGIG (reference sequence). As DNA, the CDR3 is TGTGCCTGCCCAACCGGGGCCGCGGTGGGCTACACCTTC. It translates to CACPTGAAVGYTF.

V gene TRBV13 combines with J gene TRBJ2-1; 7 bases align to TRBD1. Per germline, CDR1 PRHDT and CDR2 FYEKMQ (reference sequence). Unmatched junction bases numbered 1, after V lost 0 bases and J lost 2 bases. The CDR3 is made up of 15 amino acids. In DNA form, the CDR3 reads TGTGCCAGCAGCTTAGGGACAGGGACCTACAATGAGCAGTTCTTC. It translates to CASSLGTGTYNEQFF.

The gene calls are TRBV6-6 and TRBJ2-1, with 7 bases aligning to TRBD1. Trimming took 6 bases from V and 5 from J; bases not matched to a gene: 7. CDR1 and CDR2 from the germline V gene are MNHNY and SVGAGI (reference sequence). The CDR3 is made up of 14 amino acids. This chain's CDR3 is CASSNRDRNNEQFF. Written as DNA, the CDR3 is TGTGCCAGCAGCAACCGGGACAGAAACAATGAGCAGTTCTTC.

This chain joins TRBV7-8 and TRBJ2-1; a possible D gene is TRBD1 (6 bases). The length of the CDR3 is 18 residues. The V end lost 5 bases, the J end lost 1 base, and 21 bases lay between the germline ends. CDR1 is SGHVS and CDR2 is FQNEAQ in the germline V gene. The CDR3 protein is CASSPQGRFSESYNEQFF. The CDR3 DNA reads TGTGCCAGCAGCCCCCAGGGGCGTTTTAGTGAATCCTACAATGAGCAGTTCTTC.

J is TRBJ2-5 and V is TRBV6-5; weak D call: TRBD2 (5 bases). Per the germline V gene, CDR1 is MNHEY and CDR2 is SVGAGI. The CDR3 consists of 14 residues. The V gene lost 7 bases and the J gene lost 4 bases, with 16 bases spanning the gap. DNA of the CDR3: TGTGCCAGCACCACGCTCGGGGAAGGAGAGACCCAGTACTTC. This sequence encodes CASTTLGEGETQYF.

This chain joins TRBV5-1 and TRBJ2-1; D gene uncertain. This CDR3 comprises 15 residues. With 0 bases removed from V and 0 bases from J, the gap between germline ends came to 7 bases. The germline gives CDR1 SGHRS, CDR2 YFSETQ. The CDR3 nucleotides are TGCGCCAGCAGCTTGGACATTAGCTCCTACAATGAGCAGTTCTTC. Its translation: CASSLDISSYNEQFF.

This chain's CDR3 is CASSEVAGRGKYTDTQYF. In DNA, the CDR3 is TGTGCCAGCAGTGAAGTGGCAGGGCGAGGGAAATACACAGATACGCAGTATTTT. The rearrangement links TRBV6-1 to TRBJ2-3; possibly TRBD1 or TRBD2 for D (5 bases each). Germline CDR1 reads MNHNS; CDR2 reads SASEGT. V was trimmed by 1 base and J by 2 bases, leaving 19 bases between them. There are 18 residues in the CDR3.

The J gene is TRBJ1-3, the V gene TRBV5-1, with D possibly matching TRBD1 (6 bases). The germline V gene encodes CDR1 SGHRS and CDR2 YFSETQ. The CDR3 length is 15 residues. The V end lost 1 base, the J end lost 7 bases, and 15 bases lay between the germline ends. CDR3 sequence reads: CASSLYPGDQNTIYF. The CDR3 DNA reads as TGCGCCAGCAGCTTGTATCCAGGGGACCAGAACACCATATATTTT.

The chain carries TRBV27 and TRBJ2-5; 9 nucleotides agree with TRBD1. This CDR3 contains 15 residues. Trimming took 5 bases from V and 3 from J; bases not matched to a gene: 7. Germline CDR1 MNHEY, CDR2 SMNVEV (reference sequence). CDR3 sequence (DNA): TGTGCCAGCAGTGGTCCGGGACAGGGTGAAGAGACCCAGTACTTC. Its translation: CASSGPGQGEETQYF.

Worth noting for this clone: The identical CDR3 is also encoded by other nucleotide sequences in the sample. This chain uses TRBV14 with TRBJ2-7; D gene ambiguous. Germline V gene sequence: CDR1 SGHDN, CDR2 FVKESK. V was clipped by 3 bases and J by 4 bases, with 4 bases between them. The CDR3 contains 11 residues. The CDR3 sequence: CASSQGYEQYF. CDR3 in DNA: TGTGCCAGCAGCCAGGGATACGAGCAGTACTTC.

In DNA form, the CDR3 reads TGTGCCATCAGTGAGAACAGTGGAGAGACCCAGTACTTC. It is translated as CAISENSGETQYF. This sequence joins TRBV10-3 and TRBJ2-5; D remains unclear. Per germline, CDR1 ENHRY and CDR2 SYGVKD. Trimming removed 2 bases from V and 4 bases from J, with 8 bases in between. This CDR3 comprises 13 residues.

This chain joins TRBV4-3 and TRBJ2-7; D uncertain. V dropped 0 bases and J dropped 4 bases, with 13 bases sitting between them. The CDR3 extends over 15 amino acids. From germline, CDR1 is LGHNA and CDR2 YSLEER. The CDR3 DNA reads TGCGCCAGCAGCCAAGATCAAGGAAGCATATACGAGCAGTACTTC. Translation gives CASSQDQGSIYEQYF.

V and J are TRBV19 and TRBJ2-7; D unclear. Trimming shortened V by 10 bases and J by 0 bases, and 7 bases separated the two germline ends. Germline assignment: CDR1 LNHDA and CDR2 SQIVND (reference sequence). The CDR3 has 11 residues. CDR3: CATADSYEQYF. The DNA for the CDR3 is TGTGCCACCGCGGACTCCTACGAGCAGTACTTC.

The chain uses TRBV27 and TRBJ2-7, with D possibly called TRBD1 or TRBD2 (5 bases each). The CDR3 is made up of 14 amino acids. V gave up 5 bases and J gave up 2 bases, with 13 bases separating them. Per the germline V gene, CDR1 is MNHEY and CDR2 is SMNVEV (reference sequence). CDR3 residues: CASSASGAPYEQYF. CDR3 coding DNA: TGTGCCAGCAGTGCATCCGGGGCCCCCTACGAGCAGTACTTC.

This chain joins TRBV7-2 and TRBJ2-2; D call uncertain. The germline V gene has CDR1 SGHTA and CDR2 FQGNSA. V was clipped by 0 bases and J by 6 bases, with 5 bases between them. The CDR3 loop spans 13 amino acids. Here the CDR3 DNA reads TGTGCCAGCAGCTTAGCGCTGGCCGGGGAGCTGTTTTTT. Amino acids: CASSLALAGELFF.

As concerns this clone: Different DNA sequences within this sample yield the same CDR3. V usage is TRBV27 and J usage is TRBJ2-7; TRBD2 is a possible D gene (6 bases). This CDR3 comprises 13 residues. Trimming cost V 3 bases and J 3 bases, with 9 bases left between them. From germline, CDR1 is MNHEY and CDR2 SMNVEV (reference sequence). CDR3 coding DNA: TGTGCCAGCAGTTTGCCCGGGGGCTACGAGCAGTACTTC. Its translation: CASSLPGGYEQYF.

CDR3: CASSGARSYNEQFF. The CDR3 DNA sequence: TGTGCCAGCAGCGGGGCCCGCTCCTACAATGAGCAGTTCTTC. The chain recombines TRBV9 with TRBJ2-1, with D uncertain. There are 14 residues in the CDR3. Germline lookup yields CDR1 SGDLS and CDR2 YYNGEE. V lost 3 bases and J lost 0, with 7 bases in between.

CDR3: CASSLGLGTNYEQYF. The CDR3 nucleotides read TGTGCCAGCAGCTTAGGCCTTGGGACCAATTACGAGCAGTACTTC. This chain joins TRBV11-2 and TRBJ2-7; D may correspond to TRBD1 or TRBD2 (5 bases each). The germline CDR1 and CDR2 sequences are SGHAT and FQNNGV. Trimming shortened V by 1 base and J by 4 bases, and 14 bases separated the two germline ends. CDR3 length: 15 residues. The whole variable domain, remainder taken from reference TRBV11-2 and TRBJ2-7, is EAGVAQSPRYKIIEKRQSVAFWCNPISGHATLYWYQQILGQGPKLLIQFQNNGVVDDSQLPKDRFSAERLKGVDSTLKIQPAKLEDSAVYLCASSLGLGTNYEQYFGPGTRLTVT.

J is TRBJ2-3 and V is TRBV18; D uncertain. The ends were cut back, 3 bases at V and 6 bases at J, with 7 bases in the middle. Germline-derived CDR1 and CDR2 are KGHSH and LQKENI. The CDR3 is 12 amino acids. CDR3 sequence: CASSPPGDTQYF. For the CDR3, the DNA is TGTGCCAGCTCACCGCCCGGGGATACGCAGTATTTT.

V is TRBV27 and J is TRBJ2-1; D might be TRBD1 (6 bases). V was clipped by 2 bases and J by 4 bases, with 9 bases between them. The CDR3 length is 14 residues. Per the germline V gene, CDR1 is MNHEY and CDR2 is SMNVEV (reference sequence). The CDR3 region has the DNA TGTGCCAGCAGTTTAAGGGACACTTACAATGAGCAGTTCTTC. Protein: CASSLRDTYNEQFF.

The gene calls are TRBV4-1 and TRBJ1-2, with unresolved D. The V and J ends lost 0 bases and 7 bases respectively, with 12 bases between them. Germline V gene data show CDR1 as MGHRA and CDR2 as YSYEKL. This CDR3 spans 14 amino acids. The CDR3 loop reads CASSQDKGDPGYTF. CDR3 nucleotides: TGCGCCAGCAGCCAAGATAAGGGAGATCCTGGCTACACCTTC.

With regard to this clone: Other DNA sequences of this sample code for an identical CDR3. V usage is TRBV27 and J usage is TRBJ2-7; TRBD2 is a possible D gene (5 bases). This CDR3 has 13 amino acids. Trimming removed 2 bases at V and 3 bases at J, with 8 bases between. From germline, CDR1 is MNHEY and CDR2 SMNVEV (reference sequence). The CDR3 spells CASSLGGSYEQYF. Here the CDR3 DNA reads TGTGCCAGCAGTTTAGGAGGCAGCTACGAGCAGTACTTC.

The chain couples TRBV6-1 to TRBJ2-6; D is ambiguous. This CDR3 is 13 amino acids long. Trimming removed 9 bases at V and 2 bases at J, with 8 bases between. The germline gives CDR1 MNHNS, CDR2 SASEGT. CDR3 nucleotide sequence: TGTGCCAGTAATTCCGCTGGGGCCAACGTCCTGACTTTC. This translates into CASNSAGANVLTF.

DNA for the CDR3: TGCGCCAGCAGCCATAACAACGAAGGGACTGAAGCTTTCTTT. It specifies CASSHNNEGTEAFF. The chain recombines TRBV4-1 with TRBJ1-1; D is unclear. CDR3 length equals 14 residues. Trimming took off 3 bases at V and 5 bases at J, with 13 bases between the two ends. Germline lookup yields CDR1 MGHRA and CDR2 YSYEKL.

To note about this clone: At the DNA level, this CDR3 is encoded by other sequences in the same sample as well. The chain has TRBV9 and TRBJ1-2; 8 bases align to TRBD1. The CDR3 is made up of 13 amino acids. Germline trimming cut 3 bases from V and 3 bases from J; bases unmatched to any gene: 1. The germline V gene encodes CDR1 SGDLS and CDR2 YYNGEE. This CDR3 reads CASSETGDYGYTF. CDR3 coding DNA: TGTGCCAGCAGCGAGACAGGGGACTATGGCTACACCTTC.